The 23 T cell receptor beta chains below all came from one sample that was sequenced in a study of vaccination and CD4 T cells after COVID-19. These receptors' antigens are unknown. Scientists ran DNA taken from cultured CD4+ T cells through the Oncomine TCR Beta short-read assay for sequencing. MiXCR, run by TCRdb on the PCR reads, gives a single entry per CDR3 protein. Altogether 6,500 to 8,500 distinct CDR3 sequences are present, roughly 67% being singletons, with the ten largest covering around 27%. Treatment noted: approximately nine-day PBMC culture with coronavirus spike peptide pools or control peptides (ViraFEST assay). The sequencing input was CD4+ T cells from blood, cultured in vitro. All receptors derive from a human donor who had recovered from COVID-19.

This clonotype was counted a few times. This chain joins TRBV4-3 and TRBJ1-2; D remains ambiguous. This CDR3 is 13 amino acids long. Trimming pared 0 bases from V and 2 bases from J, leaving 4 bases between. The germline CDR1 and CDR2 sequences are LGHNA and YSLEER. As DNA, the CDR3 is TGCGCCAGCAGCCAAGATCACAACTATGGCTACACCTTC. Protein product: CASSQDHNYGYTF.

V gene TRBV6-1 combines with J gene TRBJ1-5; D is uncertain. Per germline, CDR1 MNHNS and CDR2 SASEGT. This CDR3 has 13 amino acids. V lost 6 bases to trimming and J lost 5 bases, with 11 bases between them. The CDR3 reads CASRMRVDQPQHF. In DNA, the CDR3 is TGTGCCAGCAGGATGCGGGTGGATCAGCCCCAGCATTTT.

This chain joins TRBV15 and TRBJ2-3; TRBD1 is a possible D gene (5 bases). V was clipped by 4 bases and J by 4 bases, with 9 bases between them. Germline CDR1 is LNHNV and CDR2 is YYDKDF (reference sequence). This CDR3 is built from 13 residues. The CDR3 region is CATSTRAADTQYF. In DNA, the CDR3 is TGTGCCACCAGCACCAGGGCAGCAGATACGCAGTATTTT.

This clonotype was counted between two and nine times. This chain uses TRBV7-8 with TRBJ1-2, with D possibly matching TRBD1 (5 bases). Germline lookup yields CDR1 SGHVS and CDR2 FQNEAQ. The CDR3 extends over 15 amino acids. V dropped 5 bases and J dropped 0 bases, with 13 bases sitting between them. The DNA for the CDR3 is TGTGCCAGCAGCCCAATTCGGGGGGCTAACTATGGCTACACCTTC. Translation gives CASSPIRGANYGYTF.

The rearrangement uses TRBV20-1 and TRBJ2-5, with D possibly TRBD1 on 7 matching bases. Germline V gene data show CDR1 as DFQATT and CDR2 as SNEGSKA (reference sequence). V gave up 4 bases and J gave up 7 bases, with 19 bases separating them. The CDR3 contains 14 residues. CDR3 bases: TGCAGTGCTATGAAGGAGGGGGCTTCGGGGACCCAGTACTTC. It specifies CSAMKEGASGTQYF.

In this sample, this clonotype turned up a few times. The chain recombines TRBV6-1 with TRBJ2-7, with 8 bases fitting TRBD2. The CDR3 length is 16 residues. Germline CDR1 reads MNHNS; CDR2 reads SASEGT. Trimming removed 2 bases from V and 3 bases from J; junction bases left unmatched: 9. The CDR3: CASSEWIWGLGYEQYF. CDR3 DNA: TGTGCCAGCAGTGAATGGATATGGGGACTAGGCTACGAGCAGTACTTC.

This clonotype was seen a handful of times. The chain employs TRBV7-2 and TRBJ1-2; the D gene is possibly TRBD1 (6 bases). Germline V gene lookup returns CDR1 SGHTA and CDR2 FQGNSA. CDR3 size: 15 residues. The V gene lost 5 bases and the J gene lost 5 bases, with 18 bases spanning the gap. CDR3 residues: CASSLVGGAWYGYTF. The CDR3 nucleotides are TGTGCCAGCAGCCTAGTAGGGGGGGCGTGGTATGGCTACACCTTC.

This clonotype was seen a few times. V and J are TRBV20-1 and TRBJ1-1, with no clear D. Germline V CDR1 and CDR2: DFQATT, SNEGSKA (reference sequence). V gave up 4 bases and J gave up 3 bases, with 9 bases separating them. The CDR3 totals 12 residues. The CDR3 protein is CSANRGDTEAFF. The CDR3 nucleotides read TGCAGTGCTAACCGGGGTGACACTGAAGCTTTCTTT.

The gene calls are TRBV7-9 and TRBJ1-2; D is possibly TRBD1 (5 bases). Germline CDR1 and CDR2: SEHNR and FQNEAQ (reference sequence). The CDR3 contains 15 residues. The ends were cut back, 4 bases at V and 8 bases at J, with 20 bases in the middle. The CDR3 DNA sequence: TGTGCCAGCAGCTCTTCCGACAGCGTGGTGCGGGGCTACACCTTC. Amino acid sequence: CASSSSDSVVRGYTF.

This clonotype was seen a single time. The chain couples TRBV11-3 to TRBJ2-5, with D possibly being TRBD1 (5 bases). This CDR3 is built from 16 residues. Trimming stripped 1 base from V and 1 base from J, with 13 bases between. CDR1 and CDR2 (germline): SGHNT, YENEEA. DNA of the CDR3: TGTGCCAGCAGCTTAGGGGTGGACACCCTCCAAGAGACCCAGTACTTC. It yields the protein CASSLGVDTLQETQYF.

This clonotype was found a few times. The V and J genes are TRBV10-3 and TRBJ1-5; 8 bases line up with TRBD1. The trim removed 4 bases at V and 5 bases at J, leaving 4 bases unmatched. Per the germline V gene, CDR1 is ENHRY and CDR2 is SYGVKD. This CDR3 contains 14 residues. DNA for the CDR3: TGTGCCATCAGTGGGACAGGGACGGATCAGCCCCAGCATTTT. Its protein is CAISGTGTDQPQHF.

The gene calls are TRBV20-1 and TRBJ2-7, with D maybe TRBD2 (6 bases). The CDR3 extends over 15 amino acids. V gave up 6 bases and J gave up 3 bases, with 21 bases separating them. The germline CDR1 and CDR2 sequences are DFQATT and SNEGSKA (reference sequence). The CDR3 sequence: CSATGGWAVDYEQYF. The CDR3 DNA reads TGCAGTGCAACCGGGGGTTGGGCAGTGGACTACGAGCAGTACTTC.

The chain carries TRBV2 and TRBJ2-2; unclear D gene. Trimming removed 3 bases at V and 7 bases at J, with 12 bases between. CDR1 SNHLY and CDR2 FYNNEI come from the germline V gene. This CDR3 is 14 amino acids long. For the CDR3, the DNA is TGTGCCAGCAGTGAGTTGCAAGTGGGCGGGGAGCTGTTTTTT. This gives the protein CASSELQVGGELFF.

J is TRBJ2-7 and V is TRBV6-2 or TRBV6-3; 11 bases are a match to TRBD2. Germline V gives CDR1 MNHEY, CDR2 SVGEGT. The CDR3 runs to 17 residues. With 2 bases clipped from V and 0 bases from J, the junction kept 6 bases outside the gene matches. The CDR3 loop is CASSYPTLAGDSYEQYF. The CDR3 DNA sequence: TGTGCCAGCAGTTACCCCACACTAGCGGGGGACTCCTACGAGCAGTACTTC.

This clonotype has only a few counts. The V gene is TRBV2, the J gene TRBJ1-5; D is undetermined. V was cut by 8 bases and J by 5 bases, with 16 bases left in between. Germline CDR1 and CDR2: SNHLY and FYNNEI. The CDR3 totals 14 residues. DNA for the CDR3: TGTGCCAGCGCCACTAATTCCCTCGATCAGCCCCAGCATTTT. Its protein is CASATNSLDQPQHF. Looking up the rest from reference TRBV2 and TRBJ1-5 gives the full variable domain: EPEVTQTPSHQVTQMGQEVILRCVPISNHLYFYWYRQILGQKVEFLVSFYNNEISEKSEIFDDQFSVERPDGSNFTLKIRSTKLEDSAMYFCASATNSLDQPQHFGDGTRLSIL.

The chain uses TRBV29-1 and TRBJ1-1; no reliable D call. The CDR3 spans 14 residues. Deletions cut 5 bases from V and 1 base from J, with 14 bases between. Germline V gene sequence: CDR1 SQVTM, CDR2 ANQGSEA. The CDR3 is CSVRPKYGNTEAFF. The CDR3 DNA is TGCAGCGTTCGTCCTAAGTACGGGAACACTGAAGCTTTCTTT. The whole variable domain, remainder taken from reference TRBV29-1 and TRBJ1-1, is SAVISQKPSRDICQRGTSLTIQCQVDSQVTMMFWYRQQPGQSLTLIATANQGSEATYESGFVIDKFPISRPNLTFSTLTVSNMSPEDSSIYLCSVRPKYGNTEAFFGQGTRLTVV.

The rearrangement links TRBV12-3 or TRBV12-4 to TRBJ1-1; D is unresolved. CDR3 length: 12 amino acids. Trimming took off 7 bases at V and 6 bases at J, with 12 bases between the two ends. The CDR3 sequence is CASTHEVAEAFF. DNA of the CDR3: TGTGCCAGCACTCACGAGGTCGCTGAAGCTTTCTTT.

By share, this clonotype counts as medium-sized. This chain joins TRBV6-5 and TRBJ2-4; 10 bases align to TRBD1. Looked up from germline, CDR1 is MNHEY and CDR2 is SVGAGI. Trimming removed 4 bases from V and 0 bases from J; junction bases left unmatched: 6. The CDR3 sequence is 17 residues long. The CDR3 here is CASSLTTGGLAKNIQYF. The DNA for the CDR3 is TGTGCCAGCAGTTTGACGACAGGGGGCTTAGCCAAAAACATTCAGTACTTC.

This clonotype was detected a few times. The CDR3 sequence: CSVVGGFWNIQYF. CDR3 bases: TGCAGTGTCGTAGGGGGCTTCTGGAACATTCAGTACTTC. The chain carries TRBV20-1 and TRBJ2-4; 7 bases are a match to TRBD1. Germline CDR1 and CDR2: DFQATT and SNEGSKA (reference sequence). The CDR3 loop spans 13 amino acids. V trimming: 7 bases; J trimming: 7 bases; junction bases outside the gene matches: 10.

J is TRBJ1-5 and V is TRBV5-8; no clear D gene. Per the germline V gene, CDR1 is SGHTS and CDR2 is YDEGEE. Trimming took off 6 bases at V and 7 bases at J, with 14 bases between the two ends. There are 13 residues in the CDR3. CDR3 sequence reads: CASTILEGQPQHF. The CDR3 nucleotides are TGTGCCAGCACCATCTTGGAGGGACAGCCCCAGCATTTT.

The chain combines TRBV7-2 with TRBJ2-3, with TRBD2 matching over 8 bases. Germline V lookup: CDR1 SGHTA, CDR2 FQGNSA. This CDR3 has 14 residues. The ends lost 4 bases at V and 5 bases at J; junction bases unmatched: 5. CDR3 in amino acids: CASSYSGSGDTQYF. DNA of the CDR3: TGTGCCAGCAGCTACAGCGGGAGTGGAGATACGCAGTATTTT.

The DNA of the CDR3 is TGCAGTGCTAGAAACAGGGATCATGGCTACACCTTC. This encodes CSARNRDHGYTF. The chain couples TRBV20-1 to TRBJ1-2; tentatively, D is TRBD1 (6 bases). CDR3 size: 12 residues. Germline CDR1 DFQATT, CDR2 SNEGSKA (reference sequence). V dropped 2 bases and J dropped 6 bases, with 10 bases sitting between them.

V is TRBV15 and J is TRBJ2-5; TRBD1 aligns across 10 bases. CDR3 length: 17 amino acids. Germline V CDR1 and CDR2: LNHNV, YYDKDF (reference sequence). With 1 base clipped from V and 3 bases from J, the junction kept 8 bases outside the gene matches. The CDR3, as DNA: TGTGCCACCAGCAGAGCCCCTCCCGGGACAGGGGAAGAGACCCAGTACTTC. Its translation is CATSRAPPGTGEETQYF. Variable domain in full (rest from reference TRBV15 and TRBJ2-5): DAMVIQNPRYQVTQFGKPVTLSCSQTLNHNVMYWYQQKSSQAPKLLFHYYDKDFNNEADTPDNFQSRRPNTSFCFLDIRSPGLGDTAMYLCATSRAPPGTGEETQYFGPGTRLLVL.